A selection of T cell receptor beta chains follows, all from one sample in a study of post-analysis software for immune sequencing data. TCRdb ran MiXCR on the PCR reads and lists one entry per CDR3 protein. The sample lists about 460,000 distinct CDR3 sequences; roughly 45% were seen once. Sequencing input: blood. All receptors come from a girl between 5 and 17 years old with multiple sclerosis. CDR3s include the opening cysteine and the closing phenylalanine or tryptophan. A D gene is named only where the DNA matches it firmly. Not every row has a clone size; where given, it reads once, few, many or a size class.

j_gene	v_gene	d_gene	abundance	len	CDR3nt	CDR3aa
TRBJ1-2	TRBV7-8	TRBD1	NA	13	TGTGCCGGCAGCCCGGACAGGGTATTAGGCTACACCTTC	CAGSPDRVLGYTF
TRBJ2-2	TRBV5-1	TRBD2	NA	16	TGCGCCAGCAGCACCAGACTAGCGGGAGATATCGGGGAGCTGTTTTTT	CASSTRLAGDIGELFF
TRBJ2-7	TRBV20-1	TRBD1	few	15	TGCAGTGCTTCTCCCTCCGGGACAGGGGAGGGCGAGCAGTACTTC	CSASPSGTGEGEQYF
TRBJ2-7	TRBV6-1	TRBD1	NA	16	TGTGCCAGCAGTATACAGGGGTCCCGACGGCCTTACGAGCAGTACTTC	CASSIQGSRRPYEQYF
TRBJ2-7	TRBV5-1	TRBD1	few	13	TGCGCCAGCAGCTCCGGGACAGGGACTGAGCAGTACTTC	CASSSGTGTEQYF
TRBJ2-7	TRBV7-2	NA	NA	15	TGTGCCAGCAGCTTAGTACCTGACAGAAGCTACGAGCAGTACTTC	CASSLVPDRSYEQYF
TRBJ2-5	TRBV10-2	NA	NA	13	TGCGCCAGCAGTGAAGTCTCACGGGAGACCCAGTACTTC	CASSEVSRETQYF
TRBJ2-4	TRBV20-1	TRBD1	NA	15	TGCAGTGCCCTTACTCCGGGACAGGGCAAAAACATTCAGTACTTC	CSALTPGQGKNIQYF
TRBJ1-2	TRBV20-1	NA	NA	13	TGCAGTGCTAGACTGGGGTTTGACTATGGCTACACCTTC	CSARLGFDYGYTF
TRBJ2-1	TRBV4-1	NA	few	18	TGCGCCAGCAGCCTACGCGCCCCGGGAACAGTTACCTACAATGAGCAGTTCTTC	CASSLRAPGTVTYNEQFF
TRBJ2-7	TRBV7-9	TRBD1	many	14	TGTGCCAGCAGCCCCGGGACAGGGCGTTACGAGCAGTACTTC	CASSPGTGRYEQYF
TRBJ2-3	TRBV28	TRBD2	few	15	TGTGCCAGCAGTGGGGGACTAGCGGGGGCAGATACGCAGTATTTT	CASSGGLAGADTQYF
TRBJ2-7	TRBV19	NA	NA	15	TGTGCCAGTAGTATGGGATTGGACGGAACCTACGAGCAGTACTTC	CASSMGLDGTYEQYF
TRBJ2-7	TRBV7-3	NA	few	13	TGTGCCAGCAGCTTAACGGCAAATCACGAGCAGTACTTC	CASSLTANHEQYF
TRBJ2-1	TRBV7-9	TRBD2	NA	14	TGTGCCAGCAGCTCCCGGGACTACAAGGATGAGCAGTTCTTC	CASSSRDYKDEQFF
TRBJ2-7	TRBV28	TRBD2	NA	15	TGTGCCAGCAGTTACCTTAGCGGGAACAAGGACGAGCAGTACTTC	CASSYLSGNKDEQYF
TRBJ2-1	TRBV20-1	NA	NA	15	TGCAGTGCTAGACCACACCTCAATATTGGCAATGAGCAGTTCTTC	CSARPHLNIGNEQFF
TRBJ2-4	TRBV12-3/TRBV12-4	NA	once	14	TGTGCCAGCAGTTTAAGTCCGGAAGAAAACATTCAGTACTTC	CASSLSPEENIQYF
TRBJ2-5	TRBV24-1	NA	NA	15	TGTGCCACCAGTGAAACTAGCAGGACCCAAGAGACCCAGTACTTC	CATSETSRTQETQYF
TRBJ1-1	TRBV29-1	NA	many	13	TGCAGCGTTGACAAGGGGGGGGAGGCTGAAGCTTTCTTT	CSVDKGGEAEAFF
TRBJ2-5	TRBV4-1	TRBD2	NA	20	TGCGCCAGCAGCCAAATACTAGATGGGACTAGCGGGAGGTCGGGAGAGACCCAGTACTTC	CASSQILDGTSGRSGETQYF
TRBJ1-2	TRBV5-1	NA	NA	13	TGCGCCAGCAGGGGGGAGATAAATCGTGGCTACACCTTC	CASRGEINRGYTF
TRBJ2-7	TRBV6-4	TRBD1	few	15	TGTGCCAGCAGTGACTCGAGGGACAGAGCCTACGAGCAGTACTTC	CASSDSRDRAYEQYF
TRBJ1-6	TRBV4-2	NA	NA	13	TGTGCCAGCAGCCAGGGGACTTTATCACCCCTCCACTTT	CASSQGTLSPLHF
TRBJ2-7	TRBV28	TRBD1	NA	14	TGTGCCAGCAGCGGGACAGGGGGCCCCTACGAGCAGTACTTC	CASSGTGGPYEQYF
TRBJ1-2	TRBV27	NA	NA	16	TGTGCCAGCACTGACCTGACTGACAGGACTAACTATGGCTACACCTTC	CASTDLTDRTNYGYTF
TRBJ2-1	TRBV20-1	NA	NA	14	TGCAGTGCTAGATCCCCGAGCTCCTACAATGAGCAGTTCTTC	CSARSPSSYNEQFF
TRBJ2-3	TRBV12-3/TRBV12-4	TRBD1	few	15	TGTGCCAGCAGTTTAAGGACAGGGAGCACAGATACGCAGTATTTT	CASSLRTGSTDTQYF
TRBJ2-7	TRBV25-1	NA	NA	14	TGTACCAGCAGTGACCAGGGGCAGCAATACGAGCAGTACTTC	CTSSDQGQQYEQYF
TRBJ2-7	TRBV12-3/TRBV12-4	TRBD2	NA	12	TGTGCCACTAGCGGGTCCTACAATGAGCAGTACTTC	CATSGSYNEQYF
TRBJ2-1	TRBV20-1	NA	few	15	TGCAGTGCTAGAGTTTTGGCCGGGATTGGGAATGAGCAGTTCTTC	CSARVLAGIGNEQFF
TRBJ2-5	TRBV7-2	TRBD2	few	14	TGTGCCAGCACGGGGACTAGCGGGGGAGAGACCCAGTACTTC	CASTGTSGGETQYF
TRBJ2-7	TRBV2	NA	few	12	TGTGCCAGCAGTGCTATAGACTACGAGCAGTACTTC	CASSAIDYEQYF
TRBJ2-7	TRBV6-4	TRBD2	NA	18	TGTGCCAGCAGTGACTCAAAAGTGAGCGGGAGAGGATCCTACGAGCAGTACTTC	CASSDSKVSGRGSYEQYF
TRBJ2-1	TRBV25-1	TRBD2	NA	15	TGTGCCAGCAGGGTAGCGGGGGGTACCTACAATGAGCAGTTCTTC	CASRVAGGTYNEQFF
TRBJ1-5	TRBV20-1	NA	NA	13	TGCAGTGCTACAGGGGACCCAAATCAGCCCCAGCATTTT	CSATGDPNQPQHF
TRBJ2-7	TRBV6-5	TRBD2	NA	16	TGTGCCAGCAGTTACCGAGGGGGCGGGAGGGGAAACGAGCAGTACTTC	CASSYRGGGRGNEQYF
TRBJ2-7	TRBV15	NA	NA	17	TGTGCCACCAGCAGAGATCAGGGCAGAAAAATCTCCTACGAGCAGTACTTC	CATSRDQGRKISYEQYF
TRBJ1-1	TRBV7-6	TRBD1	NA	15	TGTGCCAGCAGCTTAGACGGTCAAGGGGGCTCTGAAGCTTTCTTT	CASSLDGQGGSEAFF
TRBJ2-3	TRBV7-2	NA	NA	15	TGTGCCAGCAGCCAGGGGCCTGGCTACACAGATACGCAGTATTTT	CASSQGPGYTDTQYF
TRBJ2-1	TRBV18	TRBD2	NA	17	TGTGCCAGCTCACCACCGATCCCTAGCGGGCCACACAATGAGCAGTTCTTC	CASSPPIPSGPHNEQFF
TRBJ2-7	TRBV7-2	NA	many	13	TGTGCCAGCAGCTTAGCGCAGGGGTACGAGCAGTACTTC	CASSLAQGYEQYF
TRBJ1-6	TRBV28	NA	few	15	TGTGCCAGCAGTTCTTACGGGACCCATAATTCACCCCTCCACTTT	CASSSYGTHNSPLHF
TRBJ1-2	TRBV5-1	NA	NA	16	TGCGCCAGCAGCTTGAATGGGGGACCCTCTTCGTCGGCCTACACCTTC	CASSLNGGPSSSAYTF
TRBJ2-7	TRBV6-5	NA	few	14	TGTGCCAGCAGTTACGAACAGGGCGAGAGCGAGCAGTACTTC	CASSYEQGESEQYF
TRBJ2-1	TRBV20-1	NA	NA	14	TGCAGTGCTAGGCAGGGAATCGGCGGCAATGAGCAGTTCTTC	CSARQGIGGNEQFF
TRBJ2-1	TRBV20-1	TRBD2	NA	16	TGCAGTCGGAGGGGGGCGGGAGGGCCCACCTACAATGAGCAGTTCTTC	CSRRGAGGPTYNEQFF
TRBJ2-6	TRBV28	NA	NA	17	TGTGCCAGCGTAGCCCCTCTACGATTCTCTGGGGCCAACGTCCTGACTTTC	CASVAPLRFSGANVLTF
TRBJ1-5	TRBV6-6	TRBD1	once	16	TGTGCCAGCAGTTCTCTCGACAGGGGTGCAAATCAGCCCCAGCATTTT	CASSSLDRGANQPQHF
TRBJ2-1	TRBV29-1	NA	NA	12	TGCAGCGCTACGACTCCCTACGATGAGCAGTTCTTC	CSATTPYDEQFF
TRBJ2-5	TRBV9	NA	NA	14	TGTGCCAGCAGCGCACAGGGGACTACTGTGGAGCAGTACTTC	CASSAQGTTVEQYF
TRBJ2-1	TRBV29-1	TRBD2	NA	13	TGCAGCGCGAGGACTAGCGGGAGCAATGAGCAGTTCTTC	CSARTSGSNEQFF
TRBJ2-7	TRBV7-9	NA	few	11	TGTGCCAGCATGGACCCTCAGGGGCAGTACTTC	CASMDPQGQYF
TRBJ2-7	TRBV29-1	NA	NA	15	TGCAGCGTCTATTTTAGGGCGCCCTCCTACAATGAGCAGTACTTC	CSVYFRAPSYNEQYF
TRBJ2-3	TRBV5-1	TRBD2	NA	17	TGCGCCAGCAGCTTGGAATGGGTAGCGGGACCCACAGATACGCAGTATTTT	CASSLEWVAGPTDTQYF
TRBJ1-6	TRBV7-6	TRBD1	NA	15	TGTGCCAGCAGCTCCGGGACAGGCTATAATTCACCCCTCCACTTT	CASSSGTGYNSPLHF
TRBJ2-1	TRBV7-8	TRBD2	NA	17	TGTGCCAGCAACATCGGACTAGCGGGAGGGCCATACAATGAGCAGTTCTTC	CASNIGLAGGPYNEQFF